This record concerns one T cell receptor (beta chain) sequence. The sample is drawn from a study of blood T cell repertoires in COVID-19. Looking at the study overall: PBMCs, B-cell-depleted T cells, or T cells provided the cDNA or gDNA that made up the material.

This CDR3 spans 13 amino acids. V was clipped by 1 base and J by 4 bases, with 8 bases between them. CDR1 is SGHNT and CDR2 is YYREEE in the germline V gene (reference sequence). Enrolled during active infection, Seattle patients were then followed longitudinally. Original methodology: Amplification from reference gene primers served as the basis for estimated nucleated cell counts. Generated by immunoSEQ multiplex PCR, the TCRdb table keeps only in-frame clones and is missing some. V, J and clone size were drawn from that table, and D and trimming were deduced from the DNA. The data show some 520,000 clones, with approximately 92% seen just once and roughly 0.92% held by the top ten.

Sequencing input: peripheral blood. The V call is TRBV5-4, the J call TRBJ2-5; TRBD2 is a possible D gene (6 bases). The receptor comes from a man between 18 and 29 years old with COVID-19, enrolled during active disease. The CDR3 reads CASSLKGGETQYF. The CDR3 DNA reads as TGTGCCAGCAGCTTGAAGGGAGGAGAGACCCAGTACTTC.